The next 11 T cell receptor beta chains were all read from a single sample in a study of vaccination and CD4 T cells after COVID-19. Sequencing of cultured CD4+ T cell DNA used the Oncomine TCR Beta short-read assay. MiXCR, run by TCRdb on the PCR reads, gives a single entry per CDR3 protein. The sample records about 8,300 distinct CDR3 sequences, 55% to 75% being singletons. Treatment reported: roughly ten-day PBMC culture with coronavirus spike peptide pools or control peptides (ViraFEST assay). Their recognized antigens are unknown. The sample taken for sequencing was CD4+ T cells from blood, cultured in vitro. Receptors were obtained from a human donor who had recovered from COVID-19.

The CDR3, as DNA: TGCAGTTTACCCGGGAGCTATCAAGAGACCCAGTACTTC. Amino acid sequence: CSLPGSYQETQYF. V is TRBV20-1 and J is TRBJ2-5, with D perhaps matching TRBD2 (6 bases). This CDR3 comprises 13 residues. CDR1 is DFQATT, CDR2 SNEGSKA, per germline (reference sequence). V was pared by 8 bases and J by 2 bases, with 15 bases between.

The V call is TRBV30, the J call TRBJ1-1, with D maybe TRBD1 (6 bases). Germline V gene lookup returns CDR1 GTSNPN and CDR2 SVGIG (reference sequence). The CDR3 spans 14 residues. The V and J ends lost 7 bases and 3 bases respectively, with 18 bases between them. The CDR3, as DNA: TGTGCCTACCGGACAAGGGGGGCGGACACTGAAGCTTTCTTT. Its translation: CAYRTRGADTEAFF.

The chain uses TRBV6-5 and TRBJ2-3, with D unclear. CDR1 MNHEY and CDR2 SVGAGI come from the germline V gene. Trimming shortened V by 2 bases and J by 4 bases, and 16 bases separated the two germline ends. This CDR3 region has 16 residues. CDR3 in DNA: TGTGCCAGCAGTTACCGGGCCCTTACAACTGCAGATACGCAGTATTTT. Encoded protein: CASSYRALTTADTQYF.

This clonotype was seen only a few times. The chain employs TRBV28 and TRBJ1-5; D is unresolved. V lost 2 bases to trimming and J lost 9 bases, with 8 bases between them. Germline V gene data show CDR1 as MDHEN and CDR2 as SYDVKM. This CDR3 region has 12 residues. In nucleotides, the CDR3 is TGTGCCAGCAGTTTACCCCAAGGGCCCCAGCATTTT. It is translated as CASSLPQGPQHF.

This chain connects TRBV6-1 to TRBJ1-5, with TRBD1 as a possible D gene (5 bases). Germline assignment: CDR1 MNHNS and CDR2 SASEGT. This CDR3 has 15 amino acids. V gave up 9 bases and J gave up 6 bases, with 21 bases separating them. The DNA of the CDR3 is TGTGCCAGTGGTACCGGGACTCTAGTGAGTCAGCCCCAGCATTTT. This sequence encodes CASGTGTLVSQPQHF.

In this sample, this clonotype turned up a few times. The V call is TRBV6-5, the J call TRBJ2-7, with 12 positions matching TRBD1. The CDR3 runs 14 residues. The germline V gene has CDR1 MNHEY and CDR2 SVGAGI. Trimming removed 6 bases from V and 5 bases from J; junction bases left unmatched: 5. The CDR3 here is CASRYGTGGDEQYF. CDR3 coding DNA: TGTGCCAGCAGGTACGGGACAGGGGGCGACGAGCAGTACTTC.

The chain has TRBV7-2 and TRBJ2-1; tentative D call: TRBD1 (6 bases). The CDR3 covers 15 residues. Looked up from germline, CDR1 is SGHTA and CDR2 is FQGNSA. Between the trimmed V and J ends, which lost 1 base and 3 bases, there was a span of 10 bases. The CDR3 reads CASSLGQGNYNEQFF. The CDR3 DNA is TGTGCCAGCAGCTTAGGGCAGGGGAACTACAATGAGCAGTTCTTC.

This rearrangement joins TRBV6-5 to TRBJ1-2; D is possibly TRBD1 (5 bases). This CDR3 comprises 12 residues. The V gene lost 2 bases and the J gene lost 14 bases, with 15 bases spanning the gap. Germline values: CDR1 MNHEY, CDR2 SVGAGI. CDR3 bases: TGTGCCAGCAGTTACGGTGCAGGGTTAATAACCTTC. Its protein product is CASSYGAGLITF.

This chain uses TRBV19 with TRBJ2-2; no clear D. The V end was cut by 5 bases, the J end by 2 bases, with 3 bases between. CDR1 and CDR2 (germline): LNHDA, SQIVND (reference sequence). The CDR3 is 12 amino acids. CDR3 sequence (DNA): TGTGCCAGTAGTCCTAACACCGGGGAGCTGTTTTTT. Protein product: CASSPNTGELFF.

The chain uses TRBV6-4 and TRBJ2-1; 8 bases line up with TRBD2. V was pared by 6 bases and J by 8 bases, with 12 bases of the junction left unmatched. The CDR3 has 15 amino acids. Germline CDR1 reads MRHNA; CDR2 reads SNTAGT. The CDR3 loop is CASRELAAGSYEQFF. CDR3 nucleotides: TGTGCCAGCAGGGAACTAGCGGCGGGGTCCTATGAGCAGTTCTTC.

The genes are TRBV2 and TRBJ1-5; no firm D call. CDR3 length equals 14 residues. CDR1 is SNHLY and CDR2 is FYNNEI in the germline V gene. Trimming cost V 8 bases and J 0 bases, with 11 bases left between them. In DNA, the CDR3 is TGTGCCAGCGGGCCGGGCGGTAGCAATCAGCCCCAGCATTTT. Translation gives CASGPGGSNQPQHF.